The clone carrying this T cell receptor beta chain has more than one count but fewer than ten. Its specificity is unknown. Isolated RNA was reverse transcribed in full, so expressed TCRB transcripts were sequenced. Sequencing was performed with immunoSEQ multiplex PCR; in TCRdb, only in-frame clones are kept and a portion is missing. The table lists under 200,000 clones, 10% of them singletons. These data are taken from a study of beta chain features in type 1 diabetes. Study findings and constraints: The study found moderately but significantly shorter TCRB CDR3s in all four CD4+ subsets of Type 1 diabetes patients. Researchers reported that naive, central memory and Treg TCRB repertoires appeared more similar in patients than in healthy donors.

Trimming removed 4 bases at V and 0 bases at J, with 7 bases between. Germline-derived CDR1 and CDR2 are LGHNA and YSLEER. The CDR3 spans 14 residues. A single heparinised draw of around 0.11 L on average was taken per donor. The chain employs TRBV4-3 and TRBJ2-1; perhaps TRBD1 as D (5 bases). The TCR originated in a young man with type 1 diabetes. The material sequenced was central memory CD4+ T cells from blood. CDR3 in amino acids: CASSRQSSYNEQFF. The DNA of the CDR3 is TGCGCCAGCAGCCGACAGAGCTCCTACAATGAGCAGTTCTTC.